Listed here are 25 T cell receptor beta chains from one sample, sequenced in a study of blood T cell repertoires in COVID-19. This table comes from immunoSEQ multiplex PCR, and its TCRdb copy is limited to in-frame clones, with some not included. The sample includes about 110,000 clones, roughly four fifths seen only once; the top ten take approximately 15%. Input material: peripheral blood. The receptors shown here come from an older woman with acute or convalescent COVID-19.

The chain joins TRBV7-9 to TRBJ2-7; 13 bases align to TRBD2. The V gene end was trimmed by 8 bases and the J gene end by 6 bases; junction bases not matched to a gene: 7. CDR3 length: 14 amino acids. The germline gives CDR1 SEHNR, CDR2 FQNEAQ (reference sequence). The CDR3 sequence is CASDTSGGAGEQYF. Here the CDR3 DNA reads TGTGCCAGCGACACTAGCGGGGGGGCCGGCGAGCAGTACTTC.

The chain carries TRBV6-2 or TRBV6-3 and TRBJ1-5; D remains ambiguous. Trimming shortened V by 2 bases and J by 6 bases, and 11 bases separated the two germline ends. The V gene's germline CDR1 is MNHEY and CDR2 SVGEGT. The CDR3 totals 14 residues. The CDR3 is CASSYGYSGQPQHF. The CDR3 DNA is TGTGCCAGCAGTTACGGGTACTCGGGTCAGCCCCAGCATTTT.

The gene calls are TRBV4-3 and TRBJ2-7; D might be TRBD1 (6 bases). The V gene's germline CDR1 is LGHNA and CDR2 YSLEER. The CDR3 length is 14 residues. V lost 4 bases and J lost 6, with 16 bases in between. The CDR3 reads CASSPSYRAFEQYF. In DNA form, the CDR3 reads TGCGCCAGCAGCCCATCGTACAGGGCCTTCGAGCAGTACTTC.

The rearrangement links TRBV29-1 to TRBJ1-6, with TRBD1 matching over 7 bases. CDR1 and CDR2 from the germline V gene are SQVTM and ANQGSEA. J was trimmed by 5 bases and V by 7 bases; bases with no gene match: 8. The CDR3 contains 14 residues. CDR3 in DNA: TGCAGCGCATCGACAGGGAATAATAATTCACCCCTCCACTTT. Its translation is CSASTGNNNSPLHF.

This clone was seen a few times. The chain couples TRBV29-1 to TRBJ1-1; 9 positions match TRBD1. CDR3 length: 13 amino acids. Germline CDR1 SQVTM, CDR2 ANQGSEA. V dropped 4 bases and J dropped 10; count of bases not matched to a gene: 10. Here the CDR3 reads CSVGSTGGEGAFF. The CDR3 DNA reads as TGCAGCGTTGGGTCTACAGGGGGCGAAGGAGCTTTCTTT.

The rearrangement joins TRBV13 to TRBJ2-5, with TRBD1 matching 7 bases. After removal of 3 bases from V and 4 bases from J, the junction contained 2 bases not matched to a gene. The CDR3 consists of 13 residues. Germline CDR1 PRHDT, CDR2 FYEKMQ (reference sequence). DNA for the CDR3: TGTGCCAGCAGCTTTACAGGGGTAGAGACCCAGTACTTC. As protein: CASSFTGVETQYF.

The V call is TRBV19, the J call TRBJ2-7, with TRBD1 identical over 9 bases. The CDR3 is made up of 15 amino acids. The V gene end was trimmed by 1 base and the J gene end by 6 bases; junction bases not matched to a gene: 7. Looked up from germline, CDR1 is LNHDA and CDR2 is SQIVND (reference sequence). The CDR3 loop reads CASSIVGTGLREQYF. CDR3 in DNA: TGTGCCAGTAGTATAGTAGGGACAGGGCTCCGCGAGCAGTACTTC.

The genes are TRBV27 and TRBJ1-6; no clear D gene. Germline CDR1 is MNHEY and CDR2 is SMNVEV (reference sequence). This CDR3 region has 17 residues. Between the trimmed V and J ends, which lost 6 bases and 3 bases, there was a span of 18 bases. CDR3 protein: CASSLVSWPLYNSPLHF. CDR3 nucleotide sequence: TGTGCCAGCAGCCTCGTATCCTGGCCCCTCTATAATTCACCCCTCCACTTT.

The chain carries TRBV7-2 and TRBJ1-1; D unclear. Trimming pared 2 bases from V and 1 base from J, leaving 17 bases between. The CDR3 is 17 residues long. The V gene's germline CDR1 is SGHTA and CDR2 FQGNSA. The CDR3 DNA sequence: TGTGCCAGCAGCTTATTTATCTCGGGTATCCAGAACACTGAAGCTTTCTTT. Its translation is CASSLFISGIQNTEAFF. Filled out from reference TRBV7-2 and TRBJ1-1, the complete variable domain reads GAGVSQSPSNKVTEKGKDVELRCDPISGHTALYWYRQSLGQGLEFLIYFQGNSAPDKSGLPSDRFSAERTGGSVSTLTIQRTQQEDSAVYLCASSLFISGIQNTEAFFGQGTRLTVV.

A single count supports this clone. The chain couples TRBV11-2 to TRBJ2-7, with 9 bases matching TRBD1. Trimming at V came to 5 bases and at J to 5 bases, leaving 7 bases not matched to a gene. CDR1 is SGHAT, CDR2 FQNNGV, per germline. CDR3 length equals 14 residues. The CDR3 here is CASSRQGVGDEQYF. The CDR3 region has the DNA TGTGCCAGCAGCCGACAGGGGGTAGGAGACGAGCAGTACTTC.

There are a few counts of this clone. The V and J genes are TRBV10-3 and TRBJ2-3, with 10 nucleotides matching TRBD1. In germline, CDR1 is ENHRY, CDR2 SYGVKD. CDR3 size: 17 residues. V lost 0 bases, J lost 2 bases, and 5 bases stayed unmatched. This chain's CDR3 is CAISESMTGGLTDTQYF. DNA of the CDR3: TGTGCCATCAGTGAGTCTATGACAGGGGGCCTCACAGATACGCAGTATTTT.

This clone came up a few times. The chain joins TRBV30 to TRBJ2-5, with D possibly matching TRBD2 (5 bases). Germline CDR1 is GTSNPN and CDR2 is SVGIG (reference sequence). CDR3 length equals 14 residues. V was trimmed by 1 base and J by 2 bases, leaving 11 bases between them. Here the CDR3 DNA reads TGTGCCTGGAGTGCGCCGAGGGATCAAGAGACCCAGTACTTC. Residues: CAWSAPRDQETQYF.

In DNA, the CDR3 is TGTGCCGTCAGGGTGGCAGGGTGGGAGACCCAGTACTTC. Protein: CAVRVAGWETQYF. V usage is TRBV6-5 and J usage is TRBJ2-5; D perhaps matches TRBD1 (5 bases). The CDR3 consists of 13 residues. In germline, CDR1 is MNHEY, CDR2 SVGAGI. Trimming took off 11 bases at V and 5 bases at J, with 18 bases between the two ends.

This clone was observed a single time. The genes are TRBV6-2 or TRBV6-3 and TRBJ1-2; 8 bases map to TRBD1. In germline, CDR1 is MNHEY, CDR2 SVGEGT. J was trimmed by 4 bases and V by 6 bases; bases with no gene match: 1. The CDR3 has 12 residues. Here the CDR3 reads CASSGTGYGYTF. CDR3 coding DNA: TGTGCCAGCAGCGGGACAGGCTATGGCTACACCTTC.

The rearrangement links TRBV18 to TRBJ1-4; tentatively, D is TRBD1 (6 bases). This CDR3 has 15 amino acids. The V gene lost 8 bases and the J gene lost 0 bases, with 13 bases spanning the gap. Germline loops: CDR1 KGHSH, CDR2 LQKENI. In DNA, the CDR3 is TGTGCCAGCACACAAACAGGGACAACTAATGAAAAACTGTTTTTT. Translating gives CASTQTGTTNEKLFF. Full variable domain (outside the CDR3, taken from reference TRBV18 and TRBJ1-4): NAGVMQNPRHLVRRRGQEARLRCSPMKGHSHVYWYRQLPEEGLKFMVYLQKENIIDESGMPKERFSAEFPKEGPSILRIQQVVRGDSAAYFCASTQTGTTNEKLFFGSGTQLSVL.

V and J are TRBV6-6 and TRBJ2-1, with a possible D match to TRBD1 (6 bases). Germline CDR1 MNHNY, CDR2 SVGAGI (reference sequence). The ends were cut back, 6 bases at V and 6 bases at J, with 18 bases in the middle. The CDR3 is 15 residues long. Written as DNA, the CDR3 is TGTGCCAGCAGGGGGGCTATGGGAACCAGCAATGAGCAGTTCTTC. It encodes CASRGAMGTSNEQFF.

The rearrangement joins TRBV6-5 to TRBJ1-1; D may be TRBD1 (6 bases). The V and J ends lost 6 bases and 1 base respectively, with 12 bases between them. The CDR3 contains 14 residues. The germline V gene encodes CDR1 MNHEY and CDR2 SVGAGI. Here the CDR3 DNA reads TGTGCCAGCAGACAGGGTTCGAAGAACACTGAAGCTTTCTTT. It translates to CASRQGSKNTEAFF.

The V gene is TRBV6-4, the J gene TRBJ1-5; maybe TRBD1 (6 bases). Germline CDR1 MRHNA, CDR2 SNTAGT. Trimming shortened V by 2 bases and J by 7 bases, and 15 bases separated the two germline ends. CDR3 length equals 15 residues. CDR3 nucleotide sequence: TGTGCCAGCAGTGACGCTCGGGGGGCAGGGCAGCCCCAGCATTTT. Residues: CASSDARGAGQPQHF.

This clone has a handful of counts. The chain couples TRBV6-5 to TRBJ2-3, with 8 bases aligning to TRBD2. The CDR3 has 15 residues. Germline V gene data show CDR1 as MNHEY and CDR2 as SVGAGI. V trimming: 6 bases; J trimming: 5 bases; junction bases outside the gene matches: 10. CDR3 DNA sequence: TGTGCCAGCAGCCCCACCGGGACTAGACAAGATACGCAGTATTTT. Its translation is CASSPTGTRQDTQYF.

This rearrangement joins TRBV27 to TRBJ2-3, with D unresolved. CDR1 is MNHEY, CDR2 SMNVEV, per germline (reference sequence). The germline V and J ends were trimmed by 0 bases and 6 bases, with 7 bases remaining between them. The CDR3 has 13 residues. CDR3 sequence reads: CASSLSRRDTQYF. CDR3 sequence (DNA): TGTGCCAGCAGTTTATCGCGGCGGGATACGCAGTATTTT.

This clone was observed many times. This sample includes further DNA sequences coding for the same CDR3. The chain joins TRBV18 to TRBJ1-6; D perhaps matches TRBD1 (6 bases). The CDR3 is 14 residues long. The germline CDR1 and CDR2 sequences are KGHSH and LQKENI. The V gene lost 3 bases and the J gene lost 4 bases, with 7 bases spanning the gap. The chain's CDR3 is CASSPGQYNSPLHF. Written as DNA, the CDR3 is TGTGCCAGCTCACCGGGACAATATAATTCACCCCTCCACTTT.

The chain employs TRBV2 and TRBJ2-3, with D possibly being TRBD1 (7 bases). CDR3 length equals 18 residues. Germline V gene data show CDR1 as SNHLY and CDR2 as FYNNEI. Trimming pared 11 bases from V and 0 bases from J, leaving 27 bases between. This chain's CDR3 is CAFSPPPRGARSTDTQYF. In DNA, the CDR3 is TGTGCCTTCTCCCCTCCCCCCAGGGGGGCTAGAAGCACAGATACGCAGTATTTT. The full variable domain, completed using reference TRBV2 and TRBJ2-3, is EPEVTQTPSHQVTQMGQEVILRCVPISNHLYFYWYRQILGQKVEFLVSFYNNEISEKSEIFDDQFSVERPDGSNFTLKIRSTKLEDSAMYFCAFSPPPRGARSTDTQYFGPGTRLTVL.

The chain carries TRBV10-3 and TRBJ1-6; tentatively, D is TRBD1 (5 bases). Germline V CDR1 and CDR2: ENHRY, SYGVKD. The CDR3 extends over 14 amino acids. With 6 bases removed from V and 3 bases from J, the gap between germline ends came to 9 bases. The DNA for the CDR3 is TGTGCCATCAGGGGGGGAAACTATAATTCACCCCTCCACTTT. Protein sequence: CAIRGGNYNSPLHF.

This clone was seen more than once but under ten times. Other DNA sequences in this specimen translate into the identical CDR3. The chain is built from TRBV14 and TRBJ2-6, with unresolved D. The germline V gene encodes CDR1 SGHDN and CDR2 FVKESK. Trimming took 4 bases from V and 0 from J, leaving 4 bases between them. The CDR3 length is 14 residues. Written as DNA, the CDR3 is TGTGCCAGCAGCCCGGGCTCTGGGGCCAACGTCCTGACTTTC. As protein: CASSPGSGANVLTF.

This chain uses TRBV5-5 with TRBJ1-3, with 7 bases fitting TRBD1. Germline CDR1 reads SGHKS; CDR2 reads YYEKEE (reference sequence). The CDR3 runs 15 residues. Trimming took 4 bases from V and 3 from J; bases not matched to a gene: 7. Written as DNA, the CDR3 is TGTGCCAGCAGCGAGGACAGGTTTGTTGGAAACACCATATATTTT. It specifies CASSEDRFVGNTIYF.